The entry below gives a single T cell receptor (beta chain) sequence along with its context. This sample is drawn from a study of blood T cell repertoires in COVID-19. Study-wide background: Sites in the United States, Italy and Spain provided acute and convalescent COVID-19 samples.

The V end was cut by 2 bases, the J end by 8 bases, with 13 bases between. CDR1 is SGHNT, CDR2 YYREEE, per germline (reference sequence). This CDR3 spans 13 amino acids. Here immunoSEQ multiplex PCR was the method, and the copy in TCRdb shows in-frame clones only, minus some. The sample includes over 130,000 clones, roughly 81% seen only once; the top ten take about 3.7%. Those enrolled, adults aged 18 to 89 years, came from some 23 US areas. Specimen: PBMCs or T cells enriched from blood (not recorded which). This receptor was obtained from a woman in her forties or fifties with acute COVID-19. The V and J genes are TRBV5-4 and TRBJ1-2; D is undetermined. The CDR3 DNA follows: TGTGCCAGCAGCTTAGATAGGGCGGGAGGCTACACCTTC. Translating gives CASSLDRAGGYTF. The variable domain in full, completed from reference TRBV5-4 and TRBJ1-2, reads ETGVTQSPTHLIKTRGQQVTLRCSSQSGHNTVSWYQQALGQGPQFIFQYYREEENGRGNFPPRFSGLQFPNYSSELNVNALELDDSALYLCASSLDRAGGYTFGSGTRLTVV.